The 26 T cell receptor beta chains reported below all come from one sample, sequenced in a study of cytomegalovirus exposure and HLA in healthy donors. The protocol was immunoSEQ multiplex PCR, while the TCRdb copy is restricted to in-frame clones and leaves out a portion. The sample includes approximately 200,000 clones, more than 80% of them seen just once. The sample taken for sequencing was PBMCs. These TCRs come from a young man in good health and CMV-seropositive.

J is TRBJ2-3 and V is TRBV14; D gene uncertain. Germline V gives CDR1 SGHDN, CDR2 FVKESK. With 0 bases removed from V and 5 bases from J, the gap between germline ends came to 12 bases. CDR3 length: 15 amino acids. The CDR3 DNA reads TGTGCCAGCAGCCAAGACTTCGCCTTTAGAGATACGCAGTATTTT. Its protein is CASSQDFAFRDTQYF.

The chain combines TRBV4-1 with TRBJ2-1; 10 positions agree with TRBD1. The CDR3 contains 17 residues. V lost 1 base to trimming and J lost 7 bases; unmatched junction nucleotides: 10. Germline V lookup: CDR1 MGHRA, CDR2 YSYEKL. CDR3 in DNA: TGCGCCAGCAGCCAAGTGAATTCGGGGACAGGGGATAATGAGCAGTTCTTC. This encodes CASSQVNSGTGDNEQFF.

The table lists this clone with a count of one. The V call is TRBV7-8, the J call TRBJ2-3, with TRBD1 as a possible D gene (5 bases). The CDR3 has 15 residues. V gave up 1 base and J gave up 2 bases, with 10 bases separating them. Germline V gene lookup returns CDR1 SGHVS and CDR2 FQNEAQ. This chain's CDR3 is CASSLGQGYTDTQYF. The CDR3 coding sequence is TGTGCCAGCAGCTTAGGGCAGGGCTACACAGATACGCAGTATTTT.

A single count supports this clone. The chain is built from TRBV9 and TRBJ2-1, with 10 positions matching TRBD2. Germline-derived CDR1 and CDR2 are SGDLS and YYNGEE. The CDR3 is made up of 14 amino acids. Trimming removed 2 bases from V and 7 bases from J; junction bases left unmatched: 3. CDR3 coding DNA: TGTGCCAGCAGCGTTAGCGGGGGGTGGAATGAGCAGTTCTTC. It codes for CASSVSGGWNEQFF. Combining the CDR3 with reference TRBV9 and TRBJ2-1 gives the whole variable domain DSGVTQTPKHLITATGQRVTLRCSPRSGDLSVYWYQQSLDQGLQFLIQYYNGEERAKGNILERFSAQQFPDLHSELNLSSLELGDSALYFCASSVSGGWNEQFFGPGTRLTVL.

J is TRBJ2-7 and V is TRBV30; 9 positions agree with TRBD1. The CDR3 has 15 residues. The V and J ends lost 0 bases and 5 bases, in that order; junction bases with no gene match: 8. Per the germline V gene, CDR1 is GTSNPN and CDR2 is SVGIG (reference sequence). CDR3 DNA: TGTGCCTGGAGTGTACCCGACAGGGGGAAAGACGAGCAGTACTTC. Its protein is CAWSVPDRGKDEQYF.

The table lists this clone with a count of one. The V call is TRBV28, the J call TRBJ2-1; the D gene is possibly TRBD2 (5 bases). This CDR3 has 15 amino acids. V was clipped by 5 bases and J by 0 bases, with 11 bases between them. CDR1 is MDHEN and CDR2 is SYDVKM in the germline V gene. For the CDR3, the DNA is TGTGCCAGCAGTCCCGCGGGCCTCTCCTACAATGAGCAGTTCTTC. Its protein is CASSPAGLSYNEQFF.

This rearrangement joins TRBV27 to TRBJ2-7; 7 bases agree with TRBD2. V shed 2 bases and J 4 bases; nucleotides not matched to a gene: 5. CDR1 MNHEY and CDR2 SMNVEV come from the germline V gene (reference sequence). The CDR3 extends over 14 amino acids. As DNA, the CDR3 is TGTGCCAGCAGTTTAGGGACTACTACTTACGAGCAGTACTTC. Amino acid sequence: CASSLGTTTYEQYF.

V usage is TRBV4-1 and J usage is TRBJ2-7, with 10 bases lining up with TRBD2. The germline gives CDR1 MGHRA, CDR2 YSYEKL. The CDR3 extends over 15 amino acids. J was trimmed by 3 bases and V by 6 bases; bases with no gene match: 8. CDR3 bases: TGCGCCAGCAGTCCTCTAGCGGGAGCTTTCTACGAGCAGTACTTC. This translates into CASSPLAGAFYEQYF.

V gene TRBV7-2 combines with J gene TRBJ2-1; 10 positions agree with TRBD2. This CDR3 has 16 residues. Unmatched junction bases numbered 8, after V lost 4 bases and J lost 5 bases. Germline CDR1 and CDR2: SGHTA and FQGNSA. CDR3 in amino acids: CASSSPGLANHNEQFF. The CDR3 nucleotides are TGTGCCAGCAGCTCACCGGGACTAGCGAACCACAATGAGCAGTTCTTC.

V is TRBV6-5 and J is TRBJ1-5; possibly TRBD1 for D (5 bases). The CDR3 runs to 11 residues. V was cut by 8 bases and J by 7 bases, with 9 bases left in between. The germline V gene has CDR1 MNHEY and CDR2 SVGAGI. The CDR3 DNA reads as TGTGCCAGCGGCGGGGGGCAGCCCCAGCATTTT. This codes for CASGGGQPQHF.

The count of this clone is one. The rearrangement joins TRBV7-2 to TRBJ2-3, with 7 nucleotides matching TRBD1. CDR3 length: 12 amino acids. Germline CDR1 SGHTA, CDR2 FQGNSA. V lost 7 bases and J lost 6; bases outside the gene matches: 4. CDR3 DNA sequence: TGTGCCAGCACCCTCAGGGGGGATACGCAGTATTTT. It is translated as CASTLRGDTQYF.

This clone was detected a few times. The chain combines TRBV27 with TRBJ1-5; a possible D gene is TRBD1 (5 bases). The CDR3 is 15 amino acids. V lost 0 bases and J lost 1, with 7 bases in between. CDR1 is MNHEY, CDR2 SMNVEV, per germline (reference sequence). The CDR3 bases are TGTGCCAGCAGTTTATCTTCAGGGAGCAATCAGCCCCAGCATTTT. This sequence encodes CASSLSSGSNQPQHF.

The chain recombines TRBV7-2 with TRBJ2-1, with 7 bases matching TRBD2. The CDR3 has 13 residues. The trim removed 3 bases at V and 8 bases at J, leaving 4 bases unmatched. In germline, CDR1 is SGHTA, CDR2 FQGNSA. The CDR3 here is CASSFAGVHEQFF. The CDR3 DNA is TGTGCCAGCAGCTTTGCGGGAGTCCATGAGCAGTTCTTC.

The rearrangement links TRBV7-8 to TRBJ2-7; D not resolved. The CDR3 length is 13 residues. Trimming took off 5 bases at V and 3 bases at J, with 11 bases between the two ends. CDR1 and CDR2 (germline): SGHVS, FQNEAQ. The CDR3 sequence: CASSPPADYEQYF. DNA of the CDR3: TGTGCCAGCAGCCCCCCGGCGGACTACGAGCAGTACTTC. The entire variable domain, with the rest obtained from reference TRBV7-8 and TRBJ2-7, is as follows: GAGVSQSPRYKVAKRGQDVALRCDPISGHVSLFWYQQALGQGPEFLTYFQNEAQLDKSGLPSDRFFAERPEGSVSTLKIQRTQQEDSAVYLCASSPPADYEQYFGPGTRLTVT.

This clone occurred once. This rearrangement joins TRBV7-3 to TRBJ2-7; 8 positions agree with TRBD2. The CDR3 runs 16 residues. Germline lookup yields CDR1 SGHTA and CDR2 FQGTGA. V gave up 4 bases and J gave up 0 bases; unmatched junction bases: 8. The CDR3 nucleotides read TGTGCCAGCAGCTACTACCTAGCGGGCGCCTCCTACGAGCAGTACTTC. This gives the protein CASSYYLAGASYEQYF.

This chain uses TRBV27 with TRBJ2-2; 7 bases are a match to TRBD2. Per germline, CDR1 MNHEY and CDR2 SMNVEV (reference sequence). The length of the CDR3 is 15 residues. V shed 4 bases and J 5 bases; nucleotides not matched to a gene: 7. The CDR3 spells CASSSGGSWTGELFF. As DNA, the CDR3 is TGTGCCAGCAGTTCAGGCGGGAGCTGGACCGGGGAGCTGTTTTTT.

The rearrangement links TRBV19 to TRBJ2-1; TRBD2 aligns across 7 bases. The CDR3 loop spans 13 amino acids. The junction had 8 bases not matched to a gene; V was cut back by 10 bases and J by 5 bases. CDR1 is LNHDA and CDR2 is SQIVND in the germline V gene (reference sequence). This CDR3 is CATAGVRDNEQFF. The DNA of the CDR3 is TGTGCCACCGCGGGAGTGCGGGACAATGAGCAGTTCTTC.

This chain connects TRBV5-4 to TRBJ1-2; no definite D call. The CDR3 is 15 residues long. Germline V lookup: CDR1 SGHNT, CDR2 YYREEE (reference sequence). V lost 5 bases, J lost 1 base, and 15 bases lay in between. CDR3: CASSSRSSFNYGYTF. CDR3 DNA sequence: TGTGCCAGCAGTTCCCGGAGCAGCTTTAACTATGGCTACACCTTC. The full variable domain, completed using reference TRBV5-4 and TRBJ1-2, is ETGVTQSPTHLIKTRGQQVTLRCSSQSGHNTVSWYQQALGQGPQFIFQYYREEENGRGNFPPRFSGLQFPNYSSELNVNALELDDSALYLCASSSRSSFNYGYTFGSGTRLTVV.

V usage is TRBV18 and J usage is TRBJ2-5, with 7 positions matching TRBD1. The V and J ends lost 8 bases and 6 bases, in that order; junction bases with no gene match: 9. The CDR3 has 13 residues. Germline V gene data show CDR1 as KGHSH and CDR2 as LQKENI. This CDR3 reads CASLLTGTQTQYF. DNA for the CDR3: TGTGCCAGCCTACTGACAGGGACGCAGACCCAGTACTTC.

V gene TRBV7-2 combines with J gene TRBJ2-7; TRBD2 is a possible D gene (5 bases). There are 12 residues in the CDR3. V was cut by 3 bases and J by 11 bases, with 14 bases left in between. The germline gives CDR1 SGHTA, CDR2 FQGNSA. The CDR3 DNA follows: TGTGCCAGCAGCTTTCCAGGAGGTCAGGAGTACTTC. Translated, it gives CASSFPGGQEYF.

The J gene is TRBJ2-1, the V gene TRBV28, with 12 bases matching TRBD2. The CDR3 has 15 amino acids. Per germline, CDR1 MDHEN and CDR2 SYDVKM. V lost 6 bases to trimming and J lost 8 bases; unmatched junction nucleotides: 8. The CDR3 DNA reads as TGTGCCAGCAGCGGTACGGCTAGCGGGAGGGATGAGCAGTTCTTC. Its protein is CASSGTASGRDEQFF.

Only a few counts were recorded for this clone. The chain links TRBV30 to TRBJ1-2; D is undetermined. V lost 0 bases and J lost 4, with 9 bases in between. The CDR3 is made up of 13 amino acids. The germline V gene has CDR1 GTSNPN and CDR2 SVGIG (reference sequence). The CDR3 region has the DNA TGTGCCTGGAGTGTACCACTGCGCTATGGCTACACCTTC. It translates to CAWSVPLRYGYTF.

In the case of this clone: A junction end diverges from the germline sequence, so it may reflect a read error. The chain joins TRBV5-1 to TRBJ1-1, with D possibly TRBD1 on 5 matching bases. Germline V lookup: CDR1 SGHRS, CDR2 YFSETQ. This CDR3 spans 15 amino acids. The CDR3 protein is CASSLGQGSNTEAFF. CDR3 coding DNA: TGCGCCAGCAGTTTGGGGCAGGGTTCGAACACTGAAGCTTTCTTT.

The V call is TRBV6-5, the J call TRBJ2-7, with TRBD1 identical over 8 bases. Germline values: CDR1 MNHEY, CDR2 SVGAGI. This CDR3 region has 15 residues. Trimming cost V 6 bases and J 0 bases; bases outside gene matches: 7. The CDR3 sequence is CASSPGQGFSYEQYF. The CDR3 DNA reads TGTGCCAGCAGCCCAGGACAGGGATTCTCCTACGAGCAGTACTTC.

The chain has TRBV5-6 and TRBJ2-7; 8 bases are shared with TRBD2. Trimming cost V 0 bases and J 0 bases; bases outside gene matches: 2. The CDR3 runs 15 residues. Germline CDR1 SGHDT, CDR2 YYEEEE. DNA of the CDR3: TGTGCCAGCAGCTTGGGTAGCGGGGCCTCCTACGAGCAGTACTTC. As protein: CASSLGSGASYEQYF.

This clone has a single count. The V gene is TRBV25-1, the J gene TRBJ2-4; tentatively, D is TRBD1 (5 bases). V shed 3 bases and J shed 0 bases, with 9 bases lying between them. This CDR3 region has 15 residues. From germline, CDR1 is MGHDK and CDR2 SYGVNS. The CDR3, as DNA: TGTGCCAGCAGTGAGGACAACGTAGCCAAAAACATTCAGTACTTC. Its protein product is CASSEDNVAKNIQYF.